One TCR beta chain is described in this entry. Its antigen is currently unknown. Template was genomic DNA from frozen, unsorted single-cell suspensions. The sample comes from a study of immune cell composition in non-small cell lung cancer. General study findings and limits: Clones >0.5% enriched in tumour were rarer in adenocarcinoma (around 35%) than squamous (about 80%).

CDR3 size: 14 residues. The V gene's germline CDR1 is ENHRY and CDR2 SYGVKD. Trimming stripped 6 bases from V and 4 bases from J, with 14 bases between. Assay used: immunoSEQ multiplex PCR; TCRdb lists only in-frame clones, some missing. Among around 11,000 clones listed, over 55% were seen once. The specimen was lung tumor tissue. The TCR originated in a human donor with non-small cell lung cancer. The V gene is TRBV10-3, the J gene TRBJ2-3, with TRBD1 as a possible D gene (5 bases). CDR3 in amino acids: CAISPGRDADTQYF. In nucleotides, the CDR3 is TGTGCCATCAGCCCCGGCAGGGATGCAGATACGCAGTATTTT.